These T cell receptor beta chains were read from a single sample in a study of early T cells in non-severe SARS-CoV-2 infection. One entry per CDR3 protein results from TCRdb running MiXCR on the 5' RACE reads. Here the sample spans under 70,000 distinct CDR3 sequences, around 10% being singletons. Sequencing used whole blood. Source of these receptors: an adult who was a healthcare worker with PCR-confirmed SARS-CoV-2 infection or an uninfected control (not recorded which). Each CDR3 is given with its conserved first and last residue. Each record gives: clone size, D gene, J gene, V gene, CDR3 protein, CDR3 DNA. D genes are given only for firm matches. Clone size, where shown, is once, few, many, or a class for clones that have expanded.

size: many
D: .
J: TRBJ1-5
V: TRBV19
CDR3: CASSNAGPPRDQPQHF
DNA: TGTGCCAGTAGTAATGCAGGGCCCCCCCGGGATCAGCCCCAGCATTTT

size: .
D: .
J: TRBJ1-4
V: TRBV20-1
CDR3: CSARDRGFEKLFF
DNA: TGCAGTGCTAGAGATAGGGGGTTCGAAAAACTGTTTTTT

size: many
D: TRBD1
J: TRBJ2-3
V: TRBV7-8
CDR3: CASSFPQGSDTQYF
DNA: TGTGCCAGCAGCTTCCCACAGGGGTCAGATACGCAGTATTTT

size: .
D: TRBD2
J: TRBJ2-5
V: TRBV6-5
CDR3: CASSPRTSGPTQYF
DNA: TGTGCCAGCAGTCCCCGGACTAGCGGACCGACCCAGTACTTC

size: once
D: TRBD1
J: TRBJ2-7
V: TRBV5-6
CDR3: CASSGDRREGEYF
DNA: TGTGCCAGCAGCGGGGACAGGAGAGAGGGAGAGTACTTC

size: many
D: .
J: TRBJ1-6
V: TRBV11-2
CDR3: CASSLTARNSPLHF
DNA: TGTGCCAGCAGCTTAACCGCGAGAAATTCACCCCTCCACTTT

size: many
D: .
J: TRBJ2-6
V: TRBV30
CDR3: CAWTGGGGQPPSGANVLTF
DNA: TGTGCCTGGACCGGGGGCGGGGGCCAGCCGCCCTCTGGGGCCAACGTCCTGACTTTC

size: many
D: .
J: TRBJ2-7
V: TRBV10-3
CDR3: CAISETGGYEQYF
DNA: TGTGCCATCAGTGAGACCGGGGGCTACGAGCAGTACTTC

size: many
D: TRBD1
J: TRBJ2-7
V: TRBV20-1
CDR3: CSARGDRGIYEQYF
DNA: TGCAGTGCTAGAGGTGACAGGGGTATCTACGAGCAGTACTTC

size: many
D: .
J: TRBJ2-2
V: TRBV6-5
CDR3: CASSPGHYTGELFF
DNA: TGTGCCAGCAGTCCGGGACACTACACCGGGGAGCTGTTTTTT

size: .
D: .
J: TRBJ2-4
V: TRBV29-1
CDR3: CSARTLGNIQYF
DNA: TGCAGCGCCCGGACCCTGGGGAACATTCAGTACTTC

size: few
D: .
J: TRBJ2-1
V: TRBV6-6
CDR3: CASSYPRPYNEQFF
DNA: TGTGCCAGCAGTTACCCTCGGCCGTACAATGAGCAGTTCTTC

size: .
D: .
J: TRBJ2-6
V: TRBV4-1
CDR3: CASSRDRGASGANVLTF
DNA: TGCGCCAGCAGCCGAGATAGGGGTGCCTCTGGGGCCAACGTCCTGACTTTC

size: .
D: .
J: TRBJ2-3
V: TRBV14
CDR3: CASSQDHTGLRTDTQYF
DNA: TGTGCCAGCAGCCAAGATCACACAGGACTCCGCACAGATACGCAGTATTTT

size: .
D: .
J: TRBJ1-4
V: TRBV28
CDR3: CASSLLGGTNEKLFF
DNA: TGTGCCAGCAGTTTATTGGGGGGCACTAATGAAAAACTGTTTTTT

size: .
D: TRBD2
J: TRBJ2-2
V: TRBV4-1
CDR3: CASSQPAGAGRFSGELFF
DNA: TGCGCCAGCAGCCAACCAGCGGGGGCAGGGAGATTTTCTGGGGAGCTGTTTTTT

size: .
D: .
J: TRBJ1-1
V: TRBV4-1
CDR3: CASSQDGASTEAFF
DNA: TGCGCCAGCAGCCAAGATGGGGCATCCACTGAAGCTTTCTTT

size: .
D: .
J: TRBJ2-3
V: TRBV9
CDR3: CASSAASVGFTDTQYF
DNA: TGTGCCAGCAGCGCCGCTAGCGTCGGATTCACAGATACGCAGTATTTT

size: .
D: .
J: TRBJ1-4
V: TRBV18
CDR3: CASSKRPGATQGTNEKLFF
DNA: TGTGCCAGCTCAAAAAGACCCGGGGCTACCCAAGGCACTAATGAAAAACTGTTTTTT

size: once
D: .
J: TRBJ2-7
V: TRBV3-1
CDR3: CASSLLGRYEQYF
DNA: TGTGCCAGCAGCCTGCTGGGTAGGTACGAGCAGTACTTC